Described below is a single T cell receptor (beta chain) sequence and its context. This entry belongs to a study of cytomegalovirus exposure and HLA in healthy donors. With 60 Vbeta and 13 Jbeta primers, the PCR was carried out. Sequencing used immunoSEQ multiplex PCR; TCRdb keeps in-frame clones, though not all of them. The profile shows about 59,000 clones, 80% of them singletons. Material: PBMCs. The origin of this receptor is a woman aged 40 to 50 in good health and CMV-seronegative.

The CDR3 DNA reads TGCAGCGCCCGATCAGCCTACTATGGAAACACCATATATTTT. Translated, it gives CSARSAYYGNTIYF. This chain uses TRBV29-1 with TRBJ1-3; D is undetermined. The V end lost 7 bases, the J end lost 3 bases, and 16 bases lay between the germline ends. Germline-derived CDR1 and CDR2 are SQVTM and ANQGSEA. This CDR3 region has 14 residues.